The present entry profiles one TCR beta chain with its context. Its antigen is not identified. The data were taken from a study of shared clonotypes between healthy human individuals. In the study overall: Contributing individuals were a couple of females and three males aged 18 to 49.

Produced via immunoSEQ multiplex PCR; TCRdb's table is partial and in-frame only. The table includes around 300,000 clones, around 87% detected once. The CDR3 runs to 18 residues. Germline CDR1 is MDHEN and CDR2 is SYDVKM. V lost 2 bases to trimming and J lost 1 base; unmatched junction nucleotides: 11. Whole-study findings and limits: Sharing across several donors was seen in around 5% of naive CD4 clonotypes. The sampled material consisted only of blood, and tissue repertoires are likely to differ. Generally, naive subsets (rather than memory subsets) showed larger estimated richness.

The clonotype was recovered from a man between 18 and 35 years old in good health. The sample comprised memory CD8+ T cells sorted from blood. Sample subset: CD45RO+ cells pooled with CCR7-negative TemRA cells. The chain has TRBV28 and TRBJ2-7; 10 bases line up with TRBD2. For the CDR3, the DNA is TGTGCCAGCAGTTTACCCGCTCGCCTAGCGGGGGTATCCTACGAGCAGTACTTC. Its protein product is CASSLPARLAGVSYEQYF.